The rows below give T cell receptor beta chains drawn from one sample of a study of patients and donors after allogeneic stem cell transplantation. TCRdb redid the calling of the RT-PCR reads with MiXCR, one entry per CDR3 protein. The sample contains roughly 940,000 distinct CDR3 sequences, approximately 19% of which appear only once. Sequences were obtained from blood, either unsorted or a sorted T cell fraction (not recorded which). Receptor source: a human donor who was either an allogeneic HSCT recipient or a stem cell or donor lymphocyte infusion donor (not recorded which). It is not recorded whose cells these are; they may come from a transplant donor. CDR3s include the opening cysteine and the closing phenylalanine or tryptophan. D genes are given only for firm matches. Not every row has a clone size; where given, it reads once, few, many or a size class.

CDR3 DNA	CDR3 protein	J gene	V gene	D gene	clone size
TGTGCCAGTAAACAGGGATACCTTAGCGATCAGCCCCAGCATTTT	CASKQGYLSDQPQHF	TRBJ1-5	TRBV2	.	.
TGTGCCAGCAGTTTATATCAACAGGGGACCTACGAGCAGTACTTC	CASSLYQQGTYEQYF	TRBJ2-7	TRBV28	TRBD1	few
TGTGCCATCAGTGACGACAGGGGCTATGGCTACACCTTC	CAISDDRGYGYTF	TRBJ1-2	TRBV10-3	TRBD1	many
TGTGCCAGCAGTCTCCAAATGGGTGGGGTGGCTAATGAAAAACTGTTTTTT	CASSLQMGGVANEKLFF	TRBJ1-4	TRBV12-3/TRBV12-4	.	few
TGCAGTGCAGAACCAAACTCTGGAAACACCATATATTTT	CSAEPNSGNTIYF	TRBJ1-3	TRBV20-1	.	few
TGTGCCAGCAGTGTGACTAGCGGGGTTATGCGGCAGTTCTTC	CASSVTSGVMRQFF	TRBJ2-1	TRBV6-1	TRBD2	.
TGCAGTGCTATCCACCTAGCGGGGTTCTACGAGCAGTACTTC	CSAIHLAGFYEQYF	TRBJ2-7	TRBV20-1	TRBD2	few
TGCAGCACCGAGTACTACAATGAGCAGTTCTTC	CSTEYYNEQFF	TRBJ2-1	TRBV29-1	.	.
TGTGCCAGCAGTTACTCTTCACCCTATGGCGCCGACTCTGGAAACACCATATATTTT	CASSYSSPYGADSGNTIYF	TRBJ1-3	TRBV6-5	.	few
TGCAGCGTTTCATTCGCAGGGGGTCCGGAGACCCAGTACTTC	CSVSFAGGPETQYF	TRBJ2-5	TRBV29-1	TRBD1	.
TGTGCCAGCAGTCCTCGTAGGCCCAGGGTCGCTGAAGCTTTCTTT	CASSPRRPRVAEAFF	TRBJ1-1	TRBV12-3/TRBV12-4	.	many
TGCAGCGTACGCGAGACCACGAAGGAAAAACTGTTTTTT	CSVRETTKEKLFF	TRBJ1-4	TRBV29-1	.	few
TGTGCCAGCAGCCAAGGGACTAGCGGGGGTCCTCCTTACAATGAGCAGTTCTTC	CASSQGTSGGPPYNEQFF	TRBJ2-1	TRBV3-1	TRBD2	.
TGTGCCAGCAGCGTACATAATGAGCAGTTCTTC	CASSVHNEQFF	TRBJ2-1	TRBV7-8	.	.
TGTGCCATCAGTGAGTGGGGTGCATTAGGCGAGCAGTACTTC	CAISEWGALGEQYF	TRBJ2-7	TRBV10-3	.	.
TGTGCCAGCAGCTTCACGAATGAGCAGTTCTTC	CASSFTNEQFF	TRBJ2-1	TRBV6-5	.	many
TGTGCTAGCAGCTTAGAAATAGGGGCTGAAGCTTTCTTT	CASSLEIGAEAFF	TRBJ1-1	TRBV7-7	.	.
TGCGCCAGCAGTGCCCCAGGCGGGGGGGCAAATGAGCAGTTCTTC	CASSAPGGGANEQFF	TRBJ2-1	TRBV5-1	TRBD2	few
TGTGCCATCGGACTAGCGGGATCTGGGGCCAACGTCCTGACTTTC	CAIGLAGSGANVLTF	TRBJ2-6	TRBV24-1	TRBD2	.
TGTGCCAGCAGCGTAGCCCCGGGCGCTGAAGCTTTCTTT	CASSVAPGAEAFF	TRBJ1-1	TRBV9	.	.
TGTGCCAGCAGTCTTGCGACTAGCGGGGGGAGGAATGAGCAGTTCTTC	CASSLATSGGRNEQFF	TRBJ2-1	TRBV12-3/TRBV12-4	TRBD2	few
TGTGCCAGCAGCGTAGAGGGGGTTTATTCACCCCTCCACTTT	CASSVEGVYSPLHF	TRBJ1-6	TRBV9	.	.
TGCAGTGCTCACTCCGGACAGGGGTCCTCCTACGAGCAGTACTTC	CSAHSGQGSSYEQYF	TRBJ2-7	TRBV20-1	TRBD1	few
TGCAGTGCCCCCCAGCTGACAGGTGAAGAGACCCAGTACTTC	CSAPQLTGEETQYF	TRBJ2-5	TRBV20-1	.	.
TGTGCCAGCTCACCTGTACAGACAGGGGAGGGTACTGAAGCTTTCTTT	CASSPVQTGEGTEAFF	TRBJ1-1	TRBV18	TRBD1	few
TGTGCCAGCAGTTACCTCGGGACTAGCGGGGGTGCTTACAATGAGCAGTTCTTC	CASSYLGTSGGAYNEQFF	TRBJ2-1	TRBV6-5	TRBD2	many